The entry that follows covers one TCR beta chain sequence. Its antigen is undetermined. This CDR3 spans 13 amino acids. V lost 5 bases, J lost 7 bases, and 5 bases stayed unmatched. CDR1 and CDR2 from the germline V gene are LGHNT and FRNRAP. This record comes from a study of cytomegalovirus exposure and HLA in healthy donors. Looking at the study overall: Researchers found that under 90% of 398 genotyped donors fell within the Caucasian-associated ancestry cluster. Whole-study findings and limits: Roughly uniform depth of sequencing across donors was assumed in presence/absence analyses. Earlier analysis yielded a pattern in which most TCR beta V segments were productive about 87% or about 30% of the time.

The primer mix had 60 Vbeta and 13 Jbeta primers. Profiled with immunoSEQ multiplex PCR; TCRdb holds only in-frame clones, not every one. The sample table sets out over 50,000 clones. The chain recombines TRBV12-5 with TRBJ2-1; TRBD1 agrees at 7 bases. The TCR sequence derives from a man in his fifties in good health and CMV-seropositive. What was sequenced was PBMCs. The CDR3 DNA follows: TGTGCTAGTGGTACCCCACAGGGGAATGAGCAGTTCTTC. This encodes CASGTPQGNEQFF.